These 27 T cell receptor beta chains were sequenced from one sample in a study of control samples from healthy donors and cancer patients. The assay was immunoSEQ multiplex PCR, and TCRdb's table has in-frame clones only and misses some. Among tens of thousands of clones listed, 70% to 90% were seen once. The sample comprised PBMCs. The receptors originated from a woman in her sixties or seventies with head and neck cancer.

The rearrangement uses TRBV6-2 or TRBV6-3 and TRBJ1-1; D unresolved. Germline lookup yields CDR1 MNHEY and CDR2 SVGEGT. The V gene lost 4 bases and the J gene lost 3 bases, with 6 bases spanning the gap. The CDR3 is 12 residues long. CDR3 region: CASSSFHTEAFF. CDR3 in DNA: TGTGCCAGCAGTTCCTTTCACACTGAAGCTTTCTTT.

The rearrangement links TRBV19 to TRBJ1-2; weak D call: TRBD1 (5 bases). Germline-derived CDR1 and CDR2 are LNHDA and SQIVND (reference sequence). The length of the CDR3 is 15 residues. The V gene lost 3 bases and the J gene lost 7 bases, with 18 bases spanning the gap. CDR3 protein: CASSIYRGAGGGYTF. The DNA for the CDR3 is TGTGCCAGTAGTATTTATCGAGGGGCGGGCGGTGGCTACACCTTC.

This chain links TRBV7-2 with TRBJ1-5, with 7 bases aligning to TRBD1. The V segment lost 5 bases and the J segment 6 bases; nucleotides outside the gene matches: 4. This CDR3 has 13 amino acids. Per the germline V gene, CDR1 is SGHTA and CDR2 is FQGNSA. CDR3 DNA sequence: TGTGCCAGCAGCCCGGACAGGCTTCAGCCCCAGCATTTT. Protein sequence: CASSPDRLQPQHF. The whole variable domain, remainder taken from reference TRBV7-2 and TRBJ1-5, is GAGVSQSPSNKVTEKGKDVELRCDPISGHTALYWYRQSLGQGLEFLIYFQGNSAPDKSGLPSDRFSAERTGGSVSTLTIQRTQQEDSAVYLCASSPDRLQPQHFGDGTRLSIL.

The chain couples TRBV2 to TRBJ2-7, with a possible D match to TRBD1 (5 bases). Germline V lookup: CDR1 SNHLY, CDR2 FYNNEI. The CDR3 is 14 residues long. V was cut by 8 bases and J by 3 bases, with 17 bases left in between. CDR3 sequence reads: CASSGKIFGYEQYF. The CDR3 DNA follows: TGTGCCAGCTCAGGGAAAATATTCGGCTACGAGCAGTACTTC.

V gene TRBV5-4 combines with J gene TRBJ2-7, with D unresolved. There are 13 residues in the CDR3. The germline CDR1 and CDR2 sequences are SGHNT and YYREEE (reference sequence). V lost 0 bases, J lost 6 bases, and 10 bases lay in between. The CDR3 bases are TGTGCCAGCAGCTTGGACTCTCGGATCGAGCAGTACTTC. The encoded protein is CASSLDSRIEQYF. Variable domain in full (rest from reference TRBV5-4 and TRBJ2-7): ETGVTQSPTHLIKTRGQQVTLRCSSQSGHNTVSWYQQALGQGPQFIFQYYREEENGRGNFPPRFSGLQFPNYSSELNVNALELDDSALYLCASSLDSRIEQYFGPGTRLTVT.

The chain combines TRBV7-9 with TRBJ2-3; D is unresolved. This CDR3 is built from 12 residues. Trimming cost V 3 bases and J 5 bases, with 6 bases left between them. Germline loops: CDR1 SEHNR, CDR2 FQNEAQ (reference sequence). The CDR3 loop reads CASSLRLDTQYF. As DNA, the CDR3 is TGTGCCAGCAGCTTGCGTCTAGATACGCAGTATTTT.

CDR3 sequence reads: CATSRGTSGNEQFF. CDR3 DNA: TGTGCCACCAGCAGGGGGACTAGCGGCAATGAGCAGTTCTTC. The rearrangement links TRBV15 to TRBJ2-1; TRBD2 agrees at 11 bases. Trimming at V came to 3 bases and at J to 6 bases, leaving 1 base not matched to a gene. CDR3 length equals 14 residues. Germline CDR1 is LNHNV and CDR2 is YYDKDF (reference sequence).

The chain links TRBV4-1 to TRBJ2-3, with 8 bases lining up with TRBD1. Germline V gene lookup returns CDR1 MGHRA and CDR2 YSYEKL. V shed 7 bases, J shed 5 bases, and the junction held 11 bases outside the gene matches. This CDR3 region has 15 residues. The CDR3 DNA reads TGCGCCAGCAAAGCGACAGGGGCAGTTGGAGATACGCAGTATTTT. Translating gives CASKATGAVGDTQYF.

V usage is TRBV6-2 or TRBV6-3 and J usage is TRBJ2-2; weak D call: TRBD2 (6 bases). The V and J ends lost 2 bases and 0 bases respectively, with 10 bases between them. Germline CDR1 reads MNHEY; CDR2 reads SVGEGT. This CDR3 region has 16 residues. The CDR3 DNA is TGTGCCAGCAGTTACGGGAGGCCCGCGAACACCGGGGAGCTGTTTTTT. Its translation: CASSYGRPANTGELFF.

The rearrangement joins TRBV19 to TRBJ2-1; D might be TRBD1 or TRBD2, each matching 7 bases. Trimming pared 1 base from V and 2 bases from J, leaving 15 bases between. Per the germline V gene, CDR1 is LNHDA and CDR2 is SQIVND (reference sequence). This CDR3 comprises 17 residues. The CDR3 DNA follows: TGTGCCAGTAGTATAGGGACAGGCGGGAGTACCTACAATGAGCAGTTCTTC. Encoded protein: CASSIGTGGSTYNEQFF.

The CDR3 DNA follows: TGTGCCAGCAGTCCCGTTGTGGGATACGAGCAGTACTTC. Translating gives CASSPVVGYEQYF. V is TRBV6-5 and J is TRBJ2-7; D ambiguous. V was pared by 5 bases and J by 4 bases, with 12 bases between. Germline CDR1 reads MNHEY; CDR2 reads SVGAGI. The CDR3 is 13 amino acids.

The CDR3 DNA sequence: TGTGCCAGCAGCCGACTAGCGGGAGCCCCCGATACGCAGTATTTT. The encoded protein is CASSRLAGAPDTQYF. The chain carries TRBV5-4 and TRBJ2-3; 12 positions match TRBD2. With 4 bases clipped from V and 6 bases from J, the junction kept 6 bases outside the gene matches. The germline gives CDR1 SGHNT, CDR2 YYREEE (reference sequence). CDR3 length: 15 amino acids.

The chain uses TRBV7-2 and TRBJ2-1; D gene uncertain. The CDR3 has 15 amino acids. Looked up from germline, CDR1 is SGHTA and CDR2 is FQGNSA. Deletions cut 1 base from V and 7 bases from J, with 14 bases between. In DNA form, the CDR3 reads TGTGCCAGCAGCTTAGGCTACCTAGAGTATAATGAGCAGTTCTTC. Its translation: CASSLGYLEYNEQFF.

The chain carries TRBV7-3 and TRBJ2-1; D call uncertain. This CDR3 has 13 residues. The ends were cut back, 1 base at V and 6 bases at J, with 7 bases in the middle. CDR1 is SGHTA, CDR2 FQGTGA, per germline. As DNA, the CDR3 is TGTGCCAGCAGCTTAAGCGGACGCAATGAGCAGTTCTTC. Its translation is CASSLSGRNEQFF.

In nucleotides, the CDR3 is TGTGCCAGCAGTGAACACGGGTACAGGGGGCAGAGTAACTATGGCTACACCTTC. Protein sequence: CASSEHGYRGQSNYGYTF. V is TRBV6-1 and J is TRBJ1-2, with TRBD1 matching 9 bases. The CDR3 extends over 18 amino acids. Germline V gene lookup returns CDR1 MNHNS and CDR2 SASEGT. Losses at the gene ends were 2 bases for V and 1 base for J; bases not matched to a gene: 11.

The gene calls are TRBV27 and TRBJ2-7, with D perhaps TRBD2 (6 bases). Trimming left V 3 bases short and J 4 bases short, with 13 bases between. The CDR3 length is 14 residues. CDR1 is MNHEY, CDR2 SMNVEV, per germline (reference sequence). The CDR3 sequence: CASSLGSGLYEQYF. CDR3 nucleotides: TGTGCCAGCAGTTTGGGTAGCGGATTATACGAGCAGTACTTC.

The rearrangement links TRBV7-2 to TRBJ2-2; tentative D call: TRBD1 (6 bases). Germline CDR1 and CDR2: SGHTA and FQGNSA. V lost 5 bases and J 9 bases, leaving 16 bases between the germline ends. The CDR3 loop spans 14 amino acids. The chain's CDR3 is CASSPAVGARELFF. CDR3 bases: TGTGCCAGCAGCCCAGCCGTGGGGGCGCGGGAGCTGTTTTTT.

This clone was found once. This sequence joins TRBV4-1 and TRBJ2-5; D is unclear. V shed 1 base and J shed 5 bases, with 20 bases lying between them. This CDR3 spans 17 amino acids. Per the germline V gene, CDR1 is MGHRA and CDR2 is YSYEKL. CDR3 sequence reads: CASSQGVQGNGLETQYF. CDR3 in DNA: TGCGCCAGCAGCCAAGGTGTGCAAGGGAATGGGCTGGAGACCCAGTACTTC.

The genes are TRBV5-4 and TRBJ2-2; D gene ambiguous. CDR3 size: 12 residues. Germline-derived CDR1 and CDR2 are SGHNT and YYREEE (reference sequence). Trimming pared 4 bases from V and 1 base from J, leaving 2 bases between. CDR3: CASSQNTGELFF. The DNA for the CDR3 is TGTGCCAGCAGCCAGAACACCGGGGAGCTGTTTTTT.

The J gene is TRBJ1-3, the V gene TRBV18, with TRBD1 matching 10 bases. Germline V CDR1 and CDR2: KGHSH, LQKENI. With 3 bases clipped from V and 3 bases from J, the junction kept 8 bases outside the gene matches. This CDR3 spans 17 amino acids. Here the CDR3 DNA reads TGTGCCAGCTCACCGCCTACGGACAGGGGGTATGGAAACACCATATATTTT. It codes for CASSPPTDRGYGNTIYF.

The chain is built from TRBV27 and TRBJ2-7; TRBD2 matches at 10 bases. V was clipped by 3 bases and J by 3 bases; unmatched bases: 5. From germline, CDR1 is MNHEY and CDR2 SMNVEV (reference sequence). The CDR3 covers 15 residues. DNA for the CDR3: TGTGCCAGCAGTTTGGCTAGCGGGAGAGGCTACGAGCAGTACTTC. This gives the protein CASSLASGRGYEQYF.

The chain joins TRBV20-1 to TRBJ2-7; 13 positions agree with TRBD2. Germline CDR1 reads DFQATT; CDR2 reads SNEGSKA (reference sequence). This CDR3 spans 17 amino acids. The J segment lost 2 bases and the V segment lost 3 bases, leaving 10 bases of the junction unmatched. The CDR3 DNA reads as TGCAGTGCTAGTGGGACTAGCGGGATCCACCGTCCCTACGAGCAGTACTTC. This codes for CSASGTSGIHRPYEQYF.

This clone was recorded only once. This chain connects TRBV30 to TRBJ1-4, with 7 positions matching TRBD1. Germline V lookup: CDR1 GTSNPN, CDR2 SVGIG (reference sequence). Germline trimming cut 0 bases from V and 7 bases from J; bases unmatched to any gene: 8. This CDR3 contains 15 residues. The CDR3 DNA is TGTGCCTGGAGTGTCCCGACAGGGTTGGCTGAAAAACTGTTTTTT. It encodes CAWSVPTGLAEKLFF.

J is TRBJ2-5 and V is TRBV5-1; 13 bases map to TRBD2. The CDR3 totals 15 residues. Losses at the gene ends were 4 bases for V and 5 bases for J; bases not matched to a gene: 5. Germline V gene sequence: CDR1 SGHRS, CDR2 YFSETQ. The CDR3 DNA reads as TGCGCCAGCAGCGAACTAGCGGGAGGGCGGGAGACCCAGTACTTC. Its translation is CASSELAGGRETQYF.

This chain joins TRBV11-2 and TRBJ2-7; D unresolved. The CDR3 runs to 11 residues. Germline-derived CDR1 and CDR2 are SGHAT and FQNNGV. Trimming took 1 base from V and 6 from J, leaving 4 bases between them. The CDR3 DNA sequence: TGTGCCAGCAGCTTAGCACGCGAGCAGTACTTC. The encoded protein is CASSLAREQYF.

The chain couples TRBV28 to TRBJ1-1, with 7 positions matching TRBD1. The CDR3 consists of 14 residues. The V gene end was trimmed by 6 bases and the J gene end by 4 bases; junction bases not matched to a gene: 8. CDR1 is MDHEN and CDR2 is SYDVKM in the germline V gene. CDR3 sequence: CASRRQGGSTEAFF. The CDR3 region has the DNA TGTGCCAGCAGGAGACAGGGCGGAAGCACTGAAGCTTTCTTT. The entire variable domain, with the rest obtained from reference TRBV28 and TRBJ1-1, is as follows: DVKVTQSSRYLVKRTGEKVFLECVQDMDHENMFWYRQDPGLGLRLIYFSYDVKMKEKGDIPEGYSVSREKKERFSLILESASTNQTSMYLCASRRQGGSTEAFFGQGTRLTVV.

The chain employs TRBV5-8 and TRBJ2-1; D is perhaps TRBD1 (5 bases). V gave up 2 bases and J gave up 0 bases, with 15 bases separating them. The CDR3 covers 17 residues. The germline CDR1 and CDR2 sequences are SGHTS and YDEGEE. The CDR3 protein is CASSFHRTYRSYNEQFF. The CDR3 coding sequence is TGTGCCAGCAGCTTCCACAGGACCTACCGCTCCTACAATGAGCAGTTCTTC. Complete variable domain (other parts from reference TRBV5-8 and TRBJ2-1): EAGVTQSPTHLIKTRGQQATLRCSPISGHTSVYWYQQALGLGLQFLLWYDEGEERNRGNFPPRFSGRQFPNYSSELNVNALELEDSALYLCASSFHRTYRSYNEQFFGPGTRLTVL.